A selection of T cell receptor beta chains follows, all from one sample in a study of blood T cells in healthy people across ages. TCRdb itself ran the 5' RACE reads through MiXCR, one entry per CDR3 protein. The table records 1.5 million to 2 million distinct CDR3 sequences, 49% of them present only once. The sequenced sample consisted of blood. The receptor set was obtained from a woman aged 35 to 49 in good health. Each CDR3 is given with its conserved first and last residue. The order of the fields is D gene, J gene, CDR3 length, clone size, V gene, CDR3 DNA, CDR3 protein. D genes are given only for firm matches. Some rows mark clone size as missing; the rest say once, few, many or name a class of expanded clone.

D: .
J: TRBJ2-3
length: 15
size: .
V: TRBV7-9
DNA: TGTGCCAGCAGCTTAGTTGGTCGGAAAGAAGATACGCAGTATTTT
CDR3: CASSLVGRKEDTQYF

D: TRBD2
J: TRBJ2-5
length: 17
size: once
V: TRBV6-5
DNA: TGTGCCAGCAGTTTTGGTTCTAGCGGGGGGTCATCCGAGACCCAGTACTTC
CDR3: CASSFGSSGGSSETQYF

D: TRBD2
J: TRBJ2-1
length: 15
size: .
V: TRBV20-1
DNA: TGCAGTGCTAGACCGGGGGCTAGCGGGGGAAATGAGCAGTTCTTC
CDR3: CSARPGASGGNEQFF

D: .
J: TRBJ1-2
length: 12
size: .
V: TRBV28
DNA: TGTGCCAGCAGCCCAGATGGGGGAGGCTACACCTTC
CDR3: CASSPDGGGYTF

D: .
J: TRBJ1-2
length: 15
size: many
V: TRBV12-3/TRBV12-4
DNA: TGTGCCAGCAGTTTCCCGGACAGAGGGGTCAATGGCTACACCTTC
CDR3: CASSFPDRGVNGYTF

D: .
J: TRBJ1-5
length: 9
size: .
V: TRBV10-3
DNA: TGTGCCATCCCCCGGCCCCAGCATTTT
CDR3: CAIPRPQHF

D: .
J: TRBJ1-2
length: 14
size: .
V: TRBV11-2
DNA: TGTGCCAGCAGCTGGGCGGGGGCGCAGGTTGGCTACACCTTC
CDR3: CASSWAGAQVGYTF

D: .
J: TRBJ2-3
length: 14
size: .
V: TRBV28
DNA: TGTGCCAGCAGTTTCCAACAGTACACAGATACGCAGTATTTT
CDR3: CASSFQQYTDTQYF

D: TRBD2
J: TRBJ2-1
length: 16
size: few
V: TRBV7-7
DNA: TGTGCTAGCAGCCTAGATCGAGCGGGGGGGCGAGGAGAGCAGTTCTTC
CDR3: CASSLDRAGGRGEQFF

D: .
J: TRBJ1-2
length: 14
size: .
V: TRBV20-1
DNA: TGCAGTGTCGGGAGAAGGGCCCCACGAGGAGGCTACACCTTC
CDR3: CSVGRRAPRGGYTF

D: .
J: TRBJ2-3
length: 13
size: .
V: TRBV5-1
DNA: TGCGCCAGCAGCCTGGGACGCACAGATGCGCAGTATTTT
CDR3: CASSLGRTDAQYF

D: .
J: TRBJ2-7
length: 15
size: .
V: TRBV4-1
DNA: TGCGCCAGCAGCCAAGAATCCCGGGGCTCCTACGAGCAGTACTTC
CDR3: CASSQESRGSYEQYF

D: .
J: TRBJ2-7
length: 12
size: once
V: TRBV21-1
DNA: TGTGCCATCCCGGGTGGACGGTACGAGCAGTACTTC
CDR3: CAIPGGRYEQYF

D: .
J: TRBJ2-6
length: 13
size: few
V: TRBV6-9
DNA: TGTGCCAGCAAACGGCCCGGGGCCAACGTCCTGACTTTC
CDR3: CASKRPGANVLTF

D: .
J: TRBJ1-6
length: 14
size: .
V: TRBV12-3/TRBV12-4
DNA: TGTGCCAGCAGAACGCAGGGTCTCGGTTCACCCCTCCACTTT
CDR3: CASRTQGLGSPLHF

D: TRBD1
J: TRBJ2-2
length: 17
size: .
V: TRBV11-2
DNA: TGTGCCAGCAGCTTCTTAGGAGGGACAGGGGGTCCCGGGGAGCTGTTTTTT
CDR3: CASSFLGGTGGPGELFF

D: TRBD2
J: TRBJ2-7
length: 13
size: many
V: TRBV7-2
DNA: TGTGCCAGCAGACCAGGGACTACCTACGAGCAGTACTTC
CDR3: CASRPGTTYEQYF

D: .
J: TRBJ2-3
length: 14
size: .
V: TRBV6-1
DNA: TGTGCCAGCAGTCGACTTATGATCACAGATACGCAGTATTTT
CDR3: CASSRLMITDTQYF

D: TRBD2
J: TRBJ2-5
length: 15
size: .
V: TRBV20-1
DNA: TGCAGTGCTGCAGGACTAGCGGCTAACCAAGAGACCCAGTACTTC
CDR3: CSAAGLAANQETQYF

D: .
J: TRBJ2-3
length: 14
size: .
V: TRBV5-5
DNA: TGTGCCAGCAGCCGGGACGTACAAACAGATACGCAGTATTTT
CDR3: CASSRDVQTDTQYF

D: .
J: TRBJ2-7
length: 12
size: .
V: TRBV11-2
DNA: TGTGCCAGCAGCCCGGTGGTGGTCGAGCAGTACTTC
CDR3: CASSPVVVEQYF

D: TRBD2
J: TRBJ2-7
length: 16
size: .
V: TRBV10-3
DNA: TGTGCCATCAGAGATACTAGCGGGGGGGCCAGGGATGAGCAGTACTTC
CDR3: CAIRDTSGGARDEQYF

D: TRBD1
J: TRBJ1-1
length: 15
size: .
V: TRBV7-9
DNA: TGTGCCAGCAGCTTACCGGGACAGATGAACACTGAAGCTTTCTTT
CDR3: CASSLPGQMNTEAFF

D: TRBD1
J: TRBJ1-2
length: 15
size: few
V: TRBV4-2
DNA: TGTGCCAGCAGCCATATTACAGGGGGCAACTATGGCTACACCTTC
CDR3: CASSHITGGNYGYTF

D: TRBD1
J: TRBJ2-5
length: 14
size: .
V: TRBV28
DNA: TGTGCCAGCAGCCCCGACAGGGGTAGGGTGACCCAGTACTTC
CDR3: CASSPDRGRVTQYF

D: .
J: TRBJ1-3
length: 14
size: .
V: TRBV5-1
DNA: TGCGCCAGCAGCCCTGGGGGTACAGGAAACACCATATATTTT
CDR3: CASSPGGTGNTIYF

D: TRBD2
J: TRBJ2-5
length: 16
size: .
V: TRBV6-5
DNA: TGTGCCAGCAGTTCCCCTAGCGGGGGGGCGTCGGAGACCCAGTACTTC
CDR3: CASSSPSGGASETQYF

D: TRBD2
J: TRBJ2-7
length: 13
size: .
V: TRBV6-2/TRBV6-3
DNA: TGTGCCACCGGACTAGCGCCTGCCTACGAGCAGTACTTC
CDR3: CATGLAPAYEQYF

D: .
J: TRBJ1-2
length: 13
size: .
V: TRBV20-1
DNA: TGCAGTGCTACCTCTCAGAAAAACTATGGCTACACCTTC
CDR3: CSATSQKNYGYTF

D: TRBD2
J: TRBJ2-3
length: 16
size: .
V: TRBV10-3
DNA: TGTGCCATCAGTGGTCCTAGCGGGGGGGCCACAGATACGCAGTATTTT
CDR3: CAISGPSGGATDTQYF

D: .
J: TRBJ2-1
length: 15
size: .
V: TRBV20-1
DNA: TGCAGTGCTAGAGGCGGGCGAAGCTCCTACAATGGGCAGTTCTTC
CDR3: CSARGGRSSYNGQFF

D: .
J: TRBJ1-2
length: 15
size: .
V: TRBV28
DNA: TGTGCCAGCAGACCTACCCGAGGCCCCAACTATGGCTACACCTTC
CDR3: CASRPTRGPNYGYTF

D: .
J: TRBJ2-1
length: 16
size: few
V: TRBV28
DNA: TGTGCCAGCAGTTTAGAGGTGGGACTGCCCAACAATGAGCAGTTCTTC
CDR3: CASSLEVGLPNNEQFF

D: .
J: TRBJ1-1
length: 13
size: .
V: TRBV2
DNA: TGTGCCAGCAGTTGGGACACCGACACTGAAGCTTTCTTT
CDR3: CASSWDTDTEAFF

D: .
J: TRBJ1-2
length: 13
size: few
V: TRBV4-3
DNA: TGCGCCAGCAGCCAAGCTTTCGGCTATGGCTACACCTTC
CDR3: CASSQAFGYGYTF

D: .
J: TRBJ2-4
length: 14
size: .
V: TRBV20-1
DNA: TGCAGTGTTGGCGCTGACGACCCAATCGACATTCAGTACTTC
CDR3: CSVGADDPIDIQYF

D: TRBD1
J: TRBJ2-4
length: 15
size: .
V: TRBV2
DNA: TGTGCCAGCAGGAGACAGGGCTCAGCCAAAAACATTCAGTACTTC
CDR3: CASRRQGSAKNIQYF

D: .
J: TRBJ1-2
length: 14
size: few
V: TRBV6-5
DNA: TGTGCCAGCAGCCAATCCGGGACCAACTATGGCTACACCTTC
CDR3: CASSQSGTNYGYTF

D: TRBD1
J: TRBJ1-5
length: 17
size: .
V: TRBV12-3/TRBV12-4
DNA: TGTGCCAGCAGTTTTTGGACAGGGGGCTTCGACAATCAGCCCCAGCATTTT
CDR3: CASSFWTGGFDNQPQHF

D: .
J: TRBJ1-2
length: 16
size: .
V: TRBV5-1
DNA: TGCGCCAGCAGCCTCGGGACCGACGGAGCTAACTATGGCTACACCTTC
CDR3: CASSLGTDGANYGYTF

D: TRBD2
J: TRBJ2-7
length: 18
size: .
V: TRBV13
DNA: TGTGCCAGCACCGAGGGGATAGCGGGGGGGAGCAGCTCCTACGAGCAGTACTTC
CDR3: CASTEGIAGGSSSYEQYF

D: .
J: TRBJ2-7
length: 11
size: .
V: TRBV6-1
DNA: TGTGCCAGCATAAGTTGGGACGAGCAGTACTTC
CDR3: CASISWDEQYF

D: .
J: TRBJ2-5
length: 11
size: .
V: TRBV20-1
DNA: TGCAGTGCCCAGATAGGCAATTCCCAGTACTTC
CDR3: CSAQIGNSQYF

D: .
J: TRBJ1-4
length: 13
size: .
V: TRBV6-5
DNA: TGTGCCAGCAGTTACGGGGAATATGAAAAACTGTTTTTT
CDR3: CASSYGEYEKLFF

D: TRBD2
J: TRBJ2-3
length: 14
size: .
V: TRBV28
DNA: TGTGCCAGCAGTGCAGGGAGGGGATGGGATACGCAGTATTTT
CDR3: CASSAGRGWDTQYF

D: TRBD1
J: TRBJ1-4
length: 15
size: once
V: TRBV6-1
DNA: TGTGCCAGCAGCGAGGACAGGTTGGCTGGTGAAAAACTGTTTTTT
CDR3: CASSEDRLAGEKLFF

D: .
J: TRBJ2-7
length: 15
size: few
V: TRBV11-2
DNA: TGTGCCAGCAGCTCCGCGGGGCGCAGCTCCTACGAGCAGTACTTC
CDR3: CASSSAGRSSYEQYF

D: .
J: TRBJ1-2
length: 17
size: few
V: TRBV11-2
DNA: TGTGCCAGCAGTTTCGTAGGGCTCATGGGTCTAAACTATGGCTACACCTTC
CDR3: CASSFVGLMGLNYGYTF

D: .
J: TRBJ1-6
length: 16
size: .
V: TRBV5-5
DNA: TGTGCCAGCGCCAATCCCTTCCGGGGGACCCTTTCACCCCTCCACTTT
CDR3: CASANPFRGTLSPLHF

D: TRBD2
J: TRBJ2-3
length: 15
size: .
V: TRBV27
DNA: TGTGCCAGCAGTTATACTAGCGTAGTCACAGATACGCAGTATTTT
CDR3: CASSYTSVVTDTQYF

D: .
J: TRBJ1-4
length: 13
size: few
V: TRBV7-9
DNA: TGTGCCAGCAGCTTAACAGAGAATGAAAAACTGTTTTTT
CDR3: CASSLTENEKLFF

D: .
J: TRBJ2-3
length: 14
size: .
V: TRBV6-4
DNA: TGTGCCAGCAGTGAGCTGCACAGCACAGATACGCAGTATTTT
CDR3: CASSELHSTDTQYF

D: TRBD2
J: TRBJ2-7
length: 13
size: once
V: TRBV11-2
DNA: TGTGCCAGCAGCCCCGGGACTAGCGGGGGGCAGTACTTC
CDR3: CASSPGTSGGQYF